This T cell receptor (beta chain) was obtained from a study of T cell responses to AZD1222 COVID-19 vaccine. Turning to the study itself: Researchers grouped second doses given at about 4 or about 12 weeks into one pool.

Germline V CDR1 and CDR2: MNHEY, SVGAGI. There are 15 residues in the CDR3. V shed 5 bases and J 0 bases; nucleotides not matched to a gene: 5. The assay was immunoSEQ multiplex PCR, and TCRdb's table has in-frame clones only and misses some. Here the sample spans approximately 120,000 clones, approximately 91% being singletons. For this clone: What it binds is unknown.

Study-level points and caveats: The study found Spike-specific TCR breadth and depth rose after two AZD1222 doses.

V gene TRBV6-5 combines with J gene TRBJ2-3; 7 positions agree with TRBD2. This sequence originates from an adult in good health. The starting material was peripheral blood, obtained on day 0 of AZD1222 vaccination. The CDR3 bases are TGTGCCAGCAGTCTCACTAGCGACAGCACAGATACGCAGTATTTT. Translation: CASSLTSDSTDTQYF.